This is a list of T cell receptor beta chains from one sample in a study of PD-1 blockade in classical Hodgkin lymphoma. Clones were read by immunoSEQ multiplex PCR, and TCRdb kept only the in-frame ones, dropping some. The profile covers tens of thousands of clones, with around four fifths appearing a single time and around 30% taken by the ten largest. The sequenced sample was peripheral blood mononuclear cells (PBMCs), obtained at baseline. The source of these receptors is a human donor with classical Hodgkin lymphoma. CDR3s include the opening cysteine and the closing phenylalanine or tryptophan. The order of the fields is D gene, clone size, J gene, V gene, CDR3 protein, CDR3 DNA. The D gene is left open where the match is weak. Some rows mark clone size as missing; the rest say once, few, many or name a class of expanded clone.

TRBD2,.,TRBJ2-1,TRBV5-1,CASSIPLFGGLRNEQFF,TGCGCCAGCAGCATTCCGCTTTTCGGGGGGTTGCGGAATGAGCAGTTCTTC
.,.,TRBJ1-5,TRBV7-9,CASSLASNQPQHF,TGTGCCAGCAGCTTAGCTAGCAATCAGCCCCAGCATTTT
.,.,TRBJ2-7,TRBV11-1,CASSPNSDGYEQYF,TGTGCCAGCAGCCCCAACTCGGACGGCTACGAGCAGTACTTC
TRBD1,.,TRBJ1-1,TRBV7-2,CASSSSGGVNTEAFF,TGTGCCAGCAGCTCTTCAGGGGGCGTCAACACTGAAGCTTTCTTT
.,.,TRBJ1-3,TRBV7-2,CASSLRSARGGANTIYF,TGTGCCAGCAGCTTACGTAGCGCCCGGGGAGGGGCAAACACCATATATTTT
.,.,TRBJ2-7,TRBV4-3,CASSQERVSYEQYF,TGCGCCAGCAGCCAAGAAAGAGTCTCCTACGAGCAGTACTTC
.,few,TRBJ1-1,TRBV18,CASSLGQNTEAFF,TGTGCCAGCTCACTGGGACAAAACACTGAAGCTTTCTTT
TRBD1,.,TRBJ1-2,TRBV7-9,CASSLVDRGHYGYTF,TGTGCCAGCAGCTTAGTTGACAGGGGGCATTATGGCTACACCTTC
.,.,TRBJ1-1,TRBV6-1,CASSEPGRGNTEAFF,TGTGCCAGCAGTGAACCGGGCAGGGGAAACACTGAAGCTTTCTTT
TRBD1,.,TRBJ2-7,TRBV13,CASSTGTGSYEQYF,TGTGCCAGCAGCACCGGGACAGGGAGCTACGAGCAGTACTTC
.,.,TRBJ2-3,TRBV7-2,CASSPGEITDTQYF,TGTGCCAGCAGCCCGGGGGAGATCACAGATACGCAGTATTTT
TRBD1,.,TRBJ1-2,TRBV18,CASSTDRDYGYTF,TGTGCCAGCTCAACTGACAGGGACTATGGCTACACCTTC
.,.,TRBJ1-4,TRBV30,CAWSPLRANEKLFF,TGTGCCTGGAGCCCCCTCAGGGCTAATGAAAAACTGTTTTTT
.,.,TRBJ2-7,TRBV30,CAWSTGSYEQYF,TGTGCCTGGAGTACCGGCTCCTACGAGCAGTACTTC
.,.,TRBJ2-7,TRBV7-8,CASSRIFEEQYF,TGTGCCAGCAGCCGAATATTCGAGGAGCAGTACTTC
TRBD2,.,TRBJ2-3,TRBV5-1,CASSLGASGGTDTQYF,TGCGCCAGCAGCCTCGGGGCTAGCGGGGGGACAGATACGCAGTATTTT
.,.,TRBJ1-1,TRBV6-5,CASRGPFNTEAFF,TGTGCCAGCAGGGGGCCCTTCAACACTGAAGCTTTCTTT
.,.,TRBJ1-1,TRBV9,CASSPGTPADTEAFF,TGTGCCAGCAGCCCAGGGACCCCGGCGGACACTGAAGCTTTCTTT
.,.,TRBJ2-1,TRBV19,CASSIPGGAYNEQFF,TGTGCCAGTAGTATTCCGGGGGGCGCCTACAATGAGCAGTTCTTC
.,.,TRBJ1-1,TRBV7-2,CASSLRRNTEAFF,TGTGCCAGCAGCTTACGCCGGAACACTGAAGCTTTCTTT
.,.,TRBJ1-1,TRBV9,CASSLRTAPNTEAFF,TGTGCCAGCAGCCTCAGGACAGCCCCGAACACTGAAGCTTTCTTT
.,.,TRBJ1-2,TRBV19,CASSIGQFYGYTF,TGTGCCAGTAGTATTGGACAGTTCTATGGCTACACCTTC
.,.,TRBJ1-1,TRBV4-3,CASSHLVDSNTEAFF,TGCGCCAGCAGCCACCTCGTGGATTCGAACACTGAAGCTTTCTTT
.,once,TRBJ1-1,TRBV11-3,CASSSTGSGTEAFF,TGTGCCAGCAGCTCTACAGGGAGTGGCACTGAAGCTTTCTTT
TRBD1,few,TRBJ2-5,TRBV5-4,CASSWDRDHQETQYF,TGTGCCAGCAGCTGGGACAGGGACCACCAAGAGACCCAGTACTTC
TRBD1,.,TRBJ1-2,TRBV5-4,CASRPDRGGIYGYTF,TGTGCCAGCAGACCCGACAGGGGAGGGATCTATGGCTACACCTTC
.,few,TRBJ1-1,TRBV4-2,CASSQVGRGMNTEAFF,TGTGCCAGCAGCCAAGTGGGGAGAGGGATGAACACTGAAGCTTTCTTT